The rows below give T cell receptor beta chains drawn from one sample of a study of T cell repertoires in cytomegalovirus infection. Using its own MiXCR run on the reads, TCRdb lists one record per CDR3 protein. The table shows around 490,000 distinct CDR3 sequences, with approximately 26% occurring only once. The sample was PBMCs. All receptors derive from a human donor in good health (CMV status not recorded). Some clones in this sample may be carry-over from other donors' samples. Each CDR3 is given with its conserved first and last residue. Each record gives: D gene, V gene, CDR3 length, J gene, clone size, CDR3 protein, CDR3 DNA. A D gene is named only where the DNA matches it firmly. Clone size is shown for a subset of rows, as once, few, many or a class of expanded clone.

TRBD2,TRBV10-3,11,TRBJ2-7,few,CAMGLAGEQYF,TGTGCCATGGGACTAGCCGGCGAGCAGTACTTC
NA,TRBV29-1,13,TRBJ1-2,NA,CSVEEEQTYGYTF,TGCAGCGTTGAAGAGGAACAGACCTATGGCTACACCTTC
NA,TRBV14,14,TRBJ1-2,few,CASSQGLITYGYTF,TGTGCCAGCAGCCAGGGCTTGATCACTTATGGCTACACCTTC
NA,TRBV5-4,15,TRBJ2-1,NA,CASSWGVGDQTGQFF,TGTGCCAGCAGCTGGGGGGTAGGCGACCAGACGGGGCAGTTCTTC
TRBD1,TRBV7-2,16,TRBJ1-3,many,CASSVTGGYSGNTIYF,TGTGCCAGCAGCGTAACAGGGGGGTACTCTGGAAACACCATATATTTT
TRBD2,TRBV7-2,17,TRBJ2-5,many,CASSPRLRLALQETQYF,TGTGCCAGCAGCCCCCGGTTGAGACTAGCACTCCAAGAGACCCAGTACTTC
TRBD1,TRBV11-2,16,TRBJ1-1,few,CASSLGTGGYIKGAFF,TGTGCCAGCAGCTTAGGGACAGGGGGATATATTAAAGGAGCTTTCTTT
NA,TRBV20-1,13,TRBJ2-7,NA,CSARDGKTYEQYF,TGCAGTGCTAGAGATGGGAAGACCTACGAGCAGTACTTC
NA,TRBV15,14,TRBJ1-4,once,CATSLSSAGEKLFF,TGTGCCACCAGCCTATCGTCAGCGGGTGAAAAACTGTTTTTT
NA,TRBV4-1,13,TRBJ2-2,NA,CASSQESGGELFF,TGCGCCAGCAGCCAAGAGTCGGGCGGGGAGCTGTTTTTT
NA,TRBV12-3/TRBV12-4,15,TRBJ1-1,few,CASSFYRIMGTEAFF,TGTGCCAGCAGTTTTTATCGGATTATGGGCACTGAAGCTTTCTTT
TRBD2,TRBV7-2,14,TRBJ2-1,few,CASSPVSGGGEQFF,TGTGCCAGCAGCCCGGTAAGCGGCGGGGGTGAGCAGTTCTTC
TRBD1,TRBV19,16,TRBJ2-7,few,CASSPRDRGHSYEQYF,TGTGCCAGTAGTCCAAGAGACAGGGGCCACTCCTACGAGCAGTACTTC
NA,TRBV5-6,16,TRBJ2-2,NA,CASSLVPGMNTGELFF,TGTGCCAGCAGCTTGGTTCCAGGCATGAACACCGGGGAGCTGTTTTTT
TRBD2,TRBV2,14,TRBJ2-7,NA,CASTSSGSSYEQYF,TGTGCCAGCACTTCTAGCGGAAGCTCCTACGAGCAGTACTTC
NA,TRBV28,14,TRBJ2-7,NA,CASSSGTFNYEQYF,TGTGCCAGCAGTTCCGGGACATTCAACTACGAGCAGTACTTC
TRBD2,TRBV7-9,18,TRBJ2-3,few,CASSLQGLAGVPTDTQYF,TGTGCCAGCAGCCTACAGGGACTAGCGGGAGTCCCCACAGATACGCAGTATTTT
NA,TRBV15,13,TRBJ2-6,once,CATSNSGANVLTF,TGTGCCACCAGCAACTCTGGGGCCAACGTCCTGACTTTC
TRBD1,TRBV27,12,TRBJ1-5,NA,CASGQGNQPQHF,TGTGCCAGTGGACAGGGGAATCAGCCCCAGCATTTT
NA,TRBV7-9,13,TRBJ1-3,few,CASSQYQGNTIYF,TGTGCCAGCAGCCAGTACCAAGGAAACACCATATATTTT
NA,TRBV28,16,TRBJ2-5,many,CASSFRGNRHQETQYF,TGTGCCAGCAGCTTCCGGGGGAACAGACACCAAGAGACCCAGTACTTC
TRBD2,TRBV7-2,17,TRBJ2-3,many,CASSKGLAGGTTDTQYF,TGTGCCAGCAGCAAGGGACTAGCGGGAGGGACAACAGATACGCAGTATTTT
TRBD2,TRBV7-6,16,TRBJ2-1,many,CASSLGWASGSDEQFF,TGTGCCAGCAGCTTAGGTTGGGCTAGCGGTTCCGATGAGCAGTTCTTC
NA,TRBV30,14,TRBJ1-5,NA,CAWSVWRGDQPQHF,TGTGCCTGGAGTGTATGGAGGGGGGATCAGCCCCAGCATTTT
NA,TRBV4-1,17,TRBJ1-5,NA,CASSHVFATGRKQPQHF,TGCGCCAGCAGCCATGTCTTCGCGACAGGAAGAAAGCAGCCCCAGCATTTT
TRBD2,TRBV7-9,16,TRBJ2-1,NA,CASSLFPLAGDGEQFF,TGTGCCAGCAGCTTATTCCCCTTAGCGGGAGATGGTGAGCAGTTCTTC
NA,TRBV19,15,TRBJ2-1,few,CASSINGISSNEQFF,TGTGCCAGTAGTATAAATGGCATCAGCAGCAATGAGCAGTTCTTC
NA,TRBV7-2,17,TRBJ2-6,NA,CASSVRTVSSGANVLTF,TGTGCCAGCAGCGTCCGGACTGTCAGCTCTGGGGCCAACGTCCTGACTTTC
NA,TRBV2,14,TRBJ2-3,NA,CASSEYYNTDTQYF,TGTGCCAGCAGTGAATACTACAACACAGATACGCAGTATTTT
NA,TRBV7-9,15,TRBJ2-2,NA,CASSIRWYNTGELFF,TGTGCCAGCAGCATTAGGTGGTACAACACCGGGGAGCTGTTTTTT
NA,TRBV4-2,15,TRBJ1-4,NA,CASSQERGSWEKLFF,TGTGCCAGCAGCCAAGAGCGGGGGAGTTGGGAAAAACTGTTTTTT
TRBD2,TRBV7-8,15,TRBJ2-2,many,CASSLEGLVPGELFF,TGTGCCAGCAGCTTAGAGGGACTAGTCCCCGGGGAGCTGTTTTTT
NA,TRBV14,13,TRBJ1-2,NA,CASSQSGTGGYTF,TGTGCCAGCAGCCAATCAGGGACGGGTGGCTACACCTTC
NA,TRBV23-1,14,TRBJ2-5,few,CASNTDGLQETQYF,TGCGCCAGCAATACCGACGGACTACAAGAGACCCAGTACTTC
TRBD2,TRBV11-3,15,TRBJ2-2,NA,CASSLKAGAAGELFF,TGTGCCAGCAGCTTAAAAGCGGGAGCGGCCGGGGAGCTGTTTTTT
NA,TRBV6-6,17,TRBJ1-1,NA,CASSYPEGRATNTEAFF,TGTGCCAGCAGTTACCCGGAGGGACGGGCGACGAACACTGAAGCTTTCTTT